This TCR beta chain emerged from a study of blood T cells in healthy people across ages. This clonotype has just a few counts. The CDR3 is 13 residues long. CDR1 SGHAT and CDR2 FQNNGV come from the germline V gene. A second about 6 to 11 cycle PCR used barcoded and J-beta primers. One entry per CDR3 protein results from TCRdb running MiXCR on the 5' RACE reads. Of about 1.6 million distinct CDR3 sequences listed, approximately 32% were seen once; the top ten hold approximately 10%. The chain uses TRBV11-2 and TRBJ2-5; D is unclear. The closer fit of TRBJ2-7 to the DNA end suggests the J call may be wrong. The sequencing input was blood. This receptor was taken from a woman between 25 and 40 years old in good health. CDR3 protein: CASSLALRSEQYF. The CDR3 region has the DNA TGTGCCAGCAGCTTAGCCCTCCGAAGCGAGCAGTACTTC.